Shown below are 30 T cell receptor beta chains from a single sample sequenced in a study of T cells in Graves' hyperthyroidism and ophthalmopathy. TCR beta CDR3 regions were amplified from RNA. HTBI primers drove first-round RT-PCR of the TCR CDR3. TCRdb independently ran MiXCR on the multiplex PCR reads; one entry per CDR3 protein. The table records roughly 560,000 distinct CDR3 sequences, 14% to 15% of them present only once. Sequenced sample: blood. The source of these receptors is a woman aged 40 to 50 with Graves' ophthalmopathy.

This chain joins TRBV7-3 and TRBJ2-6; D uncertain. CDR3 size: 17 residues. Trimming removed 2 bases at V and 2 bases at J, with 13 bases between. Per germline, CDR1 SGHTA and CDR2 FQGTGA. The CDR3 protein is CASSLAFSGAGANVLTF. The CDR3 nucleotides are TGTGCCAGCAGCTTAGCGTTCTCTGGGGCTGGGGCCAACGTCCTGACTTTC.

There are many counts of this clonotype. V usage is TRBV7-6 and J usage is TRBJ1-1; TRBD1 matches 8 bases. Germline V gene lookup returns CDR1 SGHVS and CDR2 FNYEAQ. Trimming cost V 1 base and J 4 bases; bases outside gene matches: 11. This CDR3 region has 17 residues. This chain's CDR3 is CASSLEAPGQAFTEAFF. DNA of the CDR3: TGTGCCAGCAGCTTAGAGGCACCGGGACAGGCCTTCACTGAAGCTTTCTTT.

This clonotype appeared many times. The chain has TRBV29-1 and TRBJ2-7, with 9 nucleotides matching TRBD1. The CDR3 is 13 residues long. Losses at the gene ends were 5 bases for V and 6 bases for J; bases not matched to a gene: 8. CDR1 and CDR2 from the germline V gene are SQVTM and ANQGSEA. CDR3 sequence: CSVRGTGRVEQYF. CDR3 sequence (DNA): TGCAGCGTTCGCGGGACAGGGCGGGTCGAGCAGTACTTC.

The genes are TRBV6-2 or TRBV6-3 and TRBJ1-5; the D gene is possibly TRBD1 (6 bases). The CDR3 runs to 16 residues. The germline V gene encodes CDR1 MNHEY and CDR2 SVGEGT. Trimming cost V 8 bases and J 4 bases, with 21 bases left between them. Here the CDR3 reads CASEIGEGDGNQPQHF. The CDR3 DNA reads TGTGCCAGCGAAATTGGGGAGGGGGATGGAAATCAGCCCCAGCATTTT.

This chain connects TRBV20-1 to TRBJ2-2; no definite D call. CDR1 is DFQATT, CDR2 SNEGSKA, per germline (reference sequence). The V and J ends lost 6 bases and 6 bases respectively, with 14 bases between them. The CDR3 has 13 amino acids. CDR3 residues: CSAPKEISGELFF. DNA for the CDR3: TGCAGTGCCCCGAAGGAGATTTCCGGGGAGCTGTTTTTT.

This clonotype came up many times. The chain employs TRBV6-2 or TRBV6-3 and TRBJ2-5; no reliable D call. The germline V and J ends were trimmed by 8 bases and 5 bases, with 9 bases remaining between them. This CDR3 has 11 amino acids. CDR1 and CDR2 from the germline V gene are MNHEY and SVGEGT. CDR3 bases: TGTGCCAGCCGCCAGGCGGAGACCCAGTACTTC. It specifies CASRQAETQYF.

With respect to this clonotype: This may come from a read error, since a much larger clone is one base off. The chain carries TRBV7-9 and TRBJ1-1, with D uncertain. The CDR3 has 13 amino acids. Germline CDR1 is SEHNR and CDR2 is FQNEAQ (reference sequence). CDR3 DNA sequence: TGTTCCAGCAGCCTCATGGAAAACACTGAAGCTTTCTTT. Its translation is CSSSLMENTEAFF.

This clonotype was observed many times. This chain links TRBV12-3 or TRBV12-4 with TRBJ2-3; TRBD2 agrees at 8 bases. V was pared by 3 bases and J by 4 bases, with 6 bases of the junction left unmatched. The CDR3 is made up of 15 amino acids. Written as DNA, the CDR3 is TGTGCCAGCAGTTTTTCCGGACTAGCTGCAGATACGCAGTATTTT. Translated: CASSFSGLAADTQYF.

This clonotype has ten or more counts. The chain links TRBV6-1 to TRBJ1-3; maybe TRBD1 (5 bases). Germline assignment: CDR1 MNHNS and CDR2 SASEGT. This CDR3 has 13 amino acids. Trimming took 8 bases from V and 3 from J, leaving 11 bases between them. The DNA of the CDR3 is TGTGCCAGCGGACGGGGGGGTGGAAACACCATATATTTT. Translated: CASGRGGGNTIYF.

This clonotype came up many times. V and J are TRBV6-2 or TRBV6-3 and TRBJ1-1; D unclear. The CDR3 has 13 amino acids. V shed 4 bases and J shed 0 bases, with 6 bases lying between them. Per the germline V gene, CDR1 is MNHEY and CDR2 is SVGEGT. CDR3 sequence (DNA): TGTGCCAGCAGTTCACGGATGAACACTGAAGCTTTCTTT. It specifies CASSSRMNTEAFF.

This clonotype was seen many times. V usage is TRBV28 and J usage is TRBJ1-1; TRBD1 matches 9 bases. The germline V gene encodes CDR1 MDHEN and CDR2 SYDVKM. Trimming took 4 bases from V and 4 from J; bases not matched to a gene: 10. The CDR3 spans 16 residues. In DNA form, the CDR3 reads TGTGCCAGCAGTTCCCCGGGACAGGGAGAGGGCACTGAAGCTTTCTTT. Translated: CASSSPGQGEGTEAFF. Full variable domain (outside the CDR3, taken from reference TRBV28 and TRBJ1-1): DVKVTQSSRYLVKRTGEKVFLECVQDMDHENMFWYRQDPGLGLRLIYFSYDVKMKEKGDIPEGYSVSREKKERFSLILESASTNQTSMYLCASSSPGQGEGTEAFFGQGTRLTVV.

This clonotype turned up a few times. The chain carries TRBV4-3 and TRBJ2-7; D may be TRBD2 (5 bases). Germline assignment: CDR1 LGHNA and CDR2 YSLEER. There are 18 residues in the CDR3. V was shortened by 0 bases and J by 2 bases, with 20 bases between the two germline ends. The CDR3 loop reads CASSQEYIRTPSPYEQYF. CDR3 DNA sequence: TGCGCCAGCAGCCAAGAATATATCAGGACTCCTAGTCCCTACGAGCAGTACTTC.

This clonotype was picked up many times. V gene TRBV10-1 combines with J gene TRBJ1-2, with D uncertain. This CDR3 is built from 14 residues. V lost 0 bases to trimming and J lost 4 bases, with 9 bases between them. Germline V CDR1 and CDR2: WNHNN, SYGVQD (reference sequence). The CDR3 loop reads CASSESGQPYGYTF. CDR3 DNA: TGCGCCAGCAGTGAGTCTGGTCAACCCTATGGCTACACCTTC.

The sample holds many counts of this clonotype. The chain joins TRBV12-3 or TRBV12-4 to TRBJ2-5, with TRBD2 matching over 11 bases. The CDR3 length is 16 residues. J was trimmed by 2 bases and V by 5 bases; bases with no gene match: 7. The CDR3 reads CASSAGLAAAQETQYF. The CDR3 DNA is TGTGCCAGCAGTGCGGGACTAGCGGCCGCTCAAGAGACCCAGTACTTC.

In this sample, this clonotype turned up many times. The chain carries TRBV9 and TRBJ2-2, with TRBD2 matching 9 bases. J was trimmed by 4 bases and V by 1 base; bases with no gene match: 5. This CDR3 has 16 amino acids. The germline gives CDR1 SGDLS, CDR2 YYNGEE. The CDR3 DNA is TGTGCCAGCAGCGTAATGGCGGGAGGGGGCACCGGGGAGCTGTTTTTT. The encoded protein is CASSVMAGGGTGELFF.

Only a few counts were recorded for this clonotype. The J gene is TRBJ2-4, the V gene TRBV20-1; D may be TRBD2 (5 bases). This CDR3 contains 13 residues. From germline, CDR1 is DFQATT and CDR2 SNEGSKA (reference sequence). The V end was cut by 1 base, the J end by 4 bases, with 8 bases between. The CDR3 sequence: CSARVLGKNIQYF. The DNA for the CDR3 is TGCAGTGCTAGAGTACTAGGAAAAAACATTCAGTACTTC.

This clonotype was detected ten times or more. The chain links TRBV12-3 or TRBV12-4 to TRBJ2-2, with 8 positions matching TRBD2. V was pared by 9 bases and J by 6 bases, with 15 bases of the junction left unmatched. The CDR3 contains 16 residues. CDR3 residues: CASTRISGSGAGELFF. The DNA for the CDR3 is TGTGCCAGTACGAGGATAAGCGGGAGTGGCGCCGGGGAGCTGTTTTTT.

This chain connects TRBV27 to TRBJ1-5, with 7 bases identical to TRBD1. CDR1 is MNHEY and CDR2 is SMNVEV in the germline V gene (reference sequence). This CDR3 region has 17 residues. V gave up 4 bases and J gave up 2 bases; unmatched junction bases: 11. The CDR3 DNA is TGTGCCAGCAGTTCCATAGGACAGGTAAAGGGCAATCAGCCCCAGCATTTT. This encodes CASSSIGQVKGNQPQHF.

Many counts were recorded for this clonotype. The gene calls are TRBV29-1 and TRBJ2-5; 11 nucleotides match TRBD1. V lost 3 bases to trimming and J lost 2 bases; unmatched junction nucleotides: 2. This CDR3 contains 14 residues. Germline-derived CDR1 and CDR2 are SQVTM and ANQGSEA. The CDR3 sequence is CSVDRDRGQETQYF. The CDR3 DNA reads as TGCAGCGTTGACCGGGACAGGGGGCAAGAGACCCAGTACTTC.

The table lists this clonotype with many counts. V usage is TRBV6-1 and J usage is TRBJ1-5, with D unclear. V was shortened by 10 bases and J by 0 bases, with 19 bases between the two germline ends. Germline values: CDR1 MNHNS, CDR2 SASEGT. CDR3 length: 16 residues. CDR3 nucleotide sequence: TGTGCCACCTCACCACGGGATTTAAATAGCAATCAGCCCCAGCATTTT. The encoded protein is CATSPRDLNSNQPQHF.

V is TRBV12-3 or TRBV12-4 and J is TRBJ1-5; TRBD1 is a possible D gene (5 bases). V was shortened by 1 base and J by 1 base, with 11 bases between the two germline ends. This CDR3 has 16 residues. The DNA for the CDR3 is TGTGCCAGCAGTTTAGGGGGGGGTTCGAGCAATCAGCCCCAGCATTTT. Amino acid sequence: CASSLGGGSSNQPQHF.

This clonotype was observed a handful of times. The chain couples TRBV18 to TRBJ2-7; 8 bases fit TRBD1. V lost 2 bases to trimming and J lost 2 bases; unmatched junction nucleotides: 11. The CDR3 is 17 residues long. Germline V gives CDR1 KGHSH, CDR2 LQKENI. CDR3 DNA sequence: TGTGCCAGCTCACCAAATCGGGTTGGGACAGGAGCCTACGAGCAGTACTTC. It codes for CASSPNRVGTGAYEQYF.

This clonotype has a count of ten or more. The rearrangement links TRBV2 to TRBJ1-1; 7 bases agree with TRBD1. Germline trimming cut 10 bases from V and 0 bases from J; bases unmatched to any gene: 11. The CDR3 extends over 15 amino acids. Germline V gene lookup returns CDR1 SNHLY and CDR2 FYNNEI. The CDR3 here is CATSAQGGMNTEAFF. CDR3 DNA sequence: TGTGCCACCTCCGCTCAGGGGGGGATGAACACTGAAGCTTTCTTT.

The table lists this clonotype with many counts. This rearrangement joins TRBV28 to TRBJ2-5; 8 bases map to TRBD2. The germline CDR1 and CDR2 sequences are MDHEN and SYDVKM. The CDR3 length is 13 residues. With 5 bases clipped from V and 7 bases from J, the junction kept 6 bases outside the gene matches. Here the CDR3 reads CASSQSGSGTQYF. The DNA of the CDR3 is TGTGCCAGCAGTCAGAGCGGGAGCGGGACCCAGTACTTC.

This clonotype was counted ten times or more. V usage is TRBV6-1 and J usage is TRBJ2-5, with 7 positions matching TRBD2. The length of the CDR3 is 14 residues. Per germline, CDR1 MNHNS and CDR2 SASEGT. Germline trimming cut 6 bases from V and 2 bases from J; bases unmatched to any gene: 6. The chain's CDR3 is CASRKGLNQETQYF. The CDR3, as DNA: TGTGCCAGCAGAAAGGGACTAAATCAAGAGACCCAGTACTTC.

Note on this clonotype: One end of the junction does not line up with germline, which may come from a read error. V usage is TRBV2 and J usage is TRBJ1-2; D is undetermined. The germline V gene encodes CDR1 SNHLY and CDR2 FYNNEI. The CDR3 has 13 residues. This CDR3 is CASTLLGSYGYIF. For the CDR3, the DNA is TGTGCCAGCACCCTCCTGGGGTCCTATGGCTACATCTTC.

This clonotype was observed at least ten times. The rearrangement links TRBV28 to TRBJ2-7; the D is unclear. V gave up 6 bases and J gave up 5 bases, with 17 bases separating them. The CDR3 has 14 amino acids. Germline CDR1 is MDHEN and CDR2 is SYDVKM. Here the CDR3 reads CASRLMVRSHEQYF. The DNA of the CDR3 is TGTGCCAGCAGATTGATGGTCAGAAGCCACGAGCAGTACTTC.

The rearrangement links TRBV28 to TRBJ2-5; a weak D match, TRBD1 (6 bases). This CDR3 has 15 residues. V lost 2 bases to trimming and J lost 5 bases, with 15 bases between them. Germline loops: CDR1 MDHEN, CDR2 SYDVKM. The CDR3 region has the DNA TGTGCCAGCAGTTTAGAGAGAGGGGGTAGCGAGACCCAGTACTTC. This gives the protein CASSLERGGSETQYF.

Only a few counts were recorded for this clonotype. Given a much more abundant clone one base away, this may be a read error. The chain joins TRBV11-2 to TRBJ1-2, with no clear D. The CDR3 covers 12 residues. Germline-derived CDR1 and CDR2 are SGHAT and FQNNGV. The CDR3 protein is CAGSLLQYGYTF. For the CDR3, the DNA is TGTGCCGGCAGCCTGCTTCAGTATGGCTACACCTTC. Filled out from reference TRBV11-2 and TRBJ1-2, the complete variable domain reads EAGVAQSPRYKIIEKRQSVAFWCNPISGHATLYWYQQILGQGPKLLIQFQNNGVVDDSQLPKDRFSAERLKGVDSTLKIQPAKLEDSAVYLCAGSLLQYGYTFGSGTRLTVV.

This clonotype was observed a single time. The V call is TRBV28, the J call TRBJ2-7; 8 nucleotides align to TRBD2. Germline assignment: CDR1 MDHEN and CDR2 SYDVKM. This CDR3 contains 16 residues. V gave up 8 bases and J gave up 3 bases; unmatched junction bases: 15. In nucleotides, the CDR3 is TGTGCCAGCTGGGGAGTGGAAGCGGGAGTAGGCTACGAGCAGTACTTC. Translating gives CASWGVEAGVGYEQYF.